This TCR beta chain was documented in a study of blood T cell repertoires in COVID-19. Overall study context: Acute-phase and convalescent COVID-19 samples originated in the United States, Italy and Spain. PBMCs, B-cell-depleted T cells, or T cells were the source of the cDNA or gDNA that made up the material.

The authors' processing: From reference gene primer amplification, estimates of nucleated cell counts were derived. Clones were read by immunoSEQ multiplex PCR, and TCRdb kept only the in-frame ones, dropping some. V, J and clone size derive from that table, while D and trimming were established from the DNA sequence. This sample has about 65,000 clones; approximately 77% occur once, and the top ten carry around 32%. Germline V gene sequence: CDR1 MNHEY, CDR2 SVGAGI. With 8 bases removed from V and 4 bases from J, the gap between germline ends came to 17 bases. This CDR3 contains 14 residues. This receptor was identified in a human donor in a cohort sampled during active COVID-19. The chain is built from TRBV6-5 and TRBJ1-2; no firm D call. The sequenced material came from peripheral blood. As DNA, the CDR3 is TGTGCCAGCGGGCGGGGATTGGCAAGCTATGGCTACACCTTC. Encoded protein: CASGRGLASYGYTF.